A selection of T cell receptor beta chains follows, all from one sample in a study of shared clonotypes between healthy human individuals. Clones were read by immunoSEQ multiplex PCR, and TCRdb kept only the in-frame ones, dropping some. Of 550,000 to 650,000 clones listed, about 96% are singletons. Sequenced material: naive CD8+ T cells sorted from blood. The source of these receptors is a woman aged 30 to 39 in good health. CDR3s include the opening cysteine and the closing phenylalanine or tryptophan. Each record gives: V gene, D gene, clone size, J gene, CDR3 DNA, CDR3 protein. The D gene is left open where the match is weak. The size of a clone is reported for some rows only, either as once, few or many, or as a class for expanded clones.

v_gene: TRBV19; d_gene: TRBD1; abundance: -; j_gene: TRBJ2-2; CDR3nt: TGTGCCAGTAGTATGCCCGGGCAGGGGGCGTACACCGGGGAGCTGTTTTTT; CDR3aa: CASSMPGQGAYTGELFF
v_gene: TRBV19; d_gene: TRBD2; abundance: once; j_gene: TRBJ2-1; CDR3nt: TGTGCCAGTAGTATAGGCTCTAGCGGGGACAATGAGCAGTTCTTC; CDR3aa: CASSIGSSGDNEQFF
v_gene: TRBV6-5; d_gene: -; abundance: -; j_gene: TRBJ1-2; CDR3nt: TGTGCCAGCAGTCCCGGACAGATGGGCTATGGCTACACCTTC; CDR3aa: CASSPGQMGYGYTF
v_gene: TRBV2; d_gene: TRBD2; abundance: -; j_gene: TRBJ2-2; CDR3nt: TGTGCCAGCAGCGAAGAAACTAGCGGTAACACCGGGGAGCTGTTTTTT; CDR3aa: CASSEETSGNTGELFF
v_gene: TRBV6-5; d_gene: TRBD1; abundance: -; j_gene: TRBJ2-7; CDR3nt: TGTGCCAGCAGTTACTCGATTGGGACAGCGACCTACGAGCAGTACTTC; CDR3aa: CASSYSIGTATYEQYF
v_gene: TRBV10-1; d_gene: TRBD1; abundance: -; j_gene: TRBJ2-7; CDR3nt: TGCGCCAGCAGTGTTCCCAGGGACAGGGGCGTTTGGCAGTACTTC; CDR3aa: CASSVPRDRGVWQYF
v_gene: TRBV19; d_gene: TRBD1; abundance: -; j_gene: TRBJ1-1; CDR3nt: TGTGCCAGTAGTATCGACGCGGACAGGATGAACACTGAAGCTTTCTTT; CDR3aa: CASSIDADRMNTEAFF
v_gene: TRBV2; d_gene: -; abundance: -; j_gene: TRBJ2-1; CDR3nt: TGTGCCAGCAGTGGGGGGGCAGCCGCTCCCCCCTACAATGAGCAGTTCTTC; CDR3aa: CASSGGAAAPPYNEQFF
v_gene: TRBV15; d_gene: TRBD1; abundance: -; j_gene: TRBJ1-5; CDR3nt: TGTGCCACCAGCAGCGGGACAGGCAATCAGCCCCAGCATTTT; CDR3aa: CATSSGTGNQPQHF
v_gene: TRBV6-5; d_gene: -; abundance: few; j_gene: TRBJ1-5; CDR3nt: TGTGCCAGCAGGCCAACAAGGGTTCAGCCCCAGCATTTT; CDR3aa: CASRPTRVQPQHF
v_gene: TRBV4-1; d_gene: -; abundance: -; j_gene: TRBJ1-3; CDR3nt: TGCGCCAGCAGCCAAGCTCAAGGGTCGGGAAACACCATATATTTT; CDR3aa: CASSQAQGSGNTIYF
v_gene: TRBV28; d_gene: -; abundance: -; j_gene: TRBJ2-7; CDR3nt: -; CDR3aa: CASSTSGLAGGFEQYF
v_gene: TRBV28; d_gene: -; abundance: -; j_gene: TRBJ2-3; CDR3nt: TGTGCCAGCAGCGGGGGGCGCACAGATACGCAGTATTTT; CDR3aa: CASSGGRTDTQYF
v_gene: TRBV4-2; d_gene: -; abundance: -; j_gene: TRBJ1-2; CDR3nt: TGTGCCAGCAGCCAAGATGTCGGGGAGGCCTATGGCTACACCTTC; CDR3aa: CASSQDVGEAYGYTF
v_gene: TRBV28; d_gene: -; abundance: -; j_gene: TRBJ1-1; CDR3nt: TGTGCCACCAGTTTATTAATTAACACTGAAGCTTTCTTT; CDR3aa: CATSLLINTEAFF
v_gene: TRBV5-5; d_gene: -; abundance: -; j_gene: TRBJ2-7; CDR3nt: TGTGCCAGCAGACGTCTGGGCTCCTACGAGCAGTACTTC; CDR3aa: CASRRLGSYEQYF
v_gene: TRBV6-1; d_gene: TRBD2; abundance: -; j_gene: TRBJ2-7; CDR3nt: TGTGCCAGCAGTGAAGGGTGGGGGGGCGAGCAGTACTTC; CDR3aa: CASSEGWGGEQYF
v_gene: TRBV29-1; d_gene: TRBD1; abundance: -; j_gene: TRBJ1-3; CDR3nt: TGCAGCGTCGTTCGACAGGGGGATAACACCATATATTTT; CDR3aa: CSVVRQGDNTIYF
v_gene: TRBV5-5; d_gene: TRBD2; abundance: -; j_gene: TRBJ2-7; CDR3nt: TGTGCCAGCAGCCTGAGGGGACTAGCAGGCCACGAGCAGTACTTC; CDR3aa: CASSLRGLAGHEQYF
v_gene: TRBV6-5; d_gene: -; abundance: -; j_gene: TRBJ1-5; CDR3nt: TGTGCCAGCGGCCACAGGCAGGATCAGCCCCAGCATTTT; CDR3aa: CASGHRQDQPQHF
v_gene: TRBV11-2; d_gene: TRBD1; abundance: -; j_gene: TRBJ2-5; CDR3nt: TGTGCCAGCAGCTTAGGGTGGGACAGTAAAGAGACCCAGTACTTC; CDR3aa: CASSLGWDSKETQYF
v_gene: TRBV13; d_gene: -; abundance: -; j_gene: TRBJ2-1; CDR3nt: TGTGCCAGCAGCTTAGCTGCGGGGAATGAGCAGTTCTTC; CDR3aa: CASSLAAGNEQFF
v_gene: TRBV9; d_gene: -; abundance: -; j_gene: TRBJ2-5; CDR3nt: TGTGCCAGCAGCGTAGTTCCAGGCGCAAGCCAAGAGACCCAGTACTTC; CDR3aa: CASSVVPGASQETQYF
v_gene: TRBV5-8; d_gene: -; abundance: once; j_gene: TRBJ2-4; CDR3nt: TGTGCCAGCAGATTAGGGGGGAACATTCAGTACTTC; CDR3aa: CASRLGGNIQYF
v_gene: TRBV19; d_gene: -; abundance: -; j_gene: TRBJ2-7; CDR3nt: TGTGCCAGTAGTATTGGGATCACTAGTTCCTACGAGCAGTACTTC; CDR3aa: CASSIGITSSYEQYF
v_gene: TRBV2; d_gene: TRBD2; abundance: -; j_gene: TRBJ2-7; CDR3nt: TGTGCCAGCAGTGAACTCAGCGGGAGTTCCTACGAGCAGTACTTC; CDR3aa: CASSELSGSSYEQYF
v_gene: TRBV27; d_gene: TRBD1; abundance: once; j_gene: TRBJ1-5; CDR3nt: TGTGCCAGCAGTTTAGACAGGGGGAGTCAGCCCCAGCATTTT; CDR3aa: CASSLDRGSQPQHF
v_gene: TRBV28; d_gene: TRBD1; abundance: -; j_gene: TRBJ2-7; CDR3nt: TGTGCCAGCAGTTTTTTAGGGACAGGGGAGTTATCTGACGAGCAGTACTTC; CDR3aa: CASSFLGTGELSDEQYF
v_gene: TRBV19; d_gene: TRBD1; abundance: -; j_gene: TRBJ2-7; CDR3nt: TGTGCCAGTAGAGGGGGCTCCTCCTACGAGCAGTACTTC; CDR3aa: CASRGGSSYEQYF
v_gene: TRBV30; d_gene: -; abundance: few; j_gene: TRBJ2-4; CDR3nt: TGTGCCTGGAGTGTACCGGGGCAGAGACTAGCCAAAAACATTCAGTACTTC; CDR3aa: CAWSVPGQRLAKNIQYF
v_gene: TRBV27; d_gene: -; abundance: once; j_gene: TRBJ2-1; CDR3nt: TGTGCCAGCAGTCCCGAAGAAGGGTGGTTCGATGAGCAGTTCTTC; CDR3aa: CASSPEEGWFDEQFF
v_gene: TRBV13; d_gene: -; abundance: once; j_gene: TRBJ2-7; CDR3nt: TGTGCCAGCAGCTCAACAGGCGCAAACTCCTACGAGCAGTACTTC; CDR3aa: CASSSTGANSYEQYF
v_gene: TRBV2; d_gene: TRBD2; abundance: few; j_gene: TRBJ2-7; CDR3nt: TGTGCCAGCAGTATAGCCGGGACTAGCCCCTACGAGCAGTACTTC; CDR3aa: CASSIAGTSPYEQYF
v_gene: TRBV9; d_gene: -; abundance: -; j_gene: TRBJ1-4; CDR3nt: TGTGCCAGCAGCGTAGAGGGGCAAGTCAATGAAAAACTGTTTTTT; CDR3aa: CASSVEGQVNEKLFF
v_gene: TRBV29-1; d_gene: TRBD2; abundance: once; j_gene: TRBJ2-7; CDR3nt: TGCAGCGTTGAAACGGGACGGGCTAGCGGGAGCTACGAGCAGTACTTC; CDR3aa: CSVETGRASGSYEQYF
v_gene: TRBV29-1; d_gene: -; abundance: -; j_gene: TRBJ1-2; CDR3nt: TGCAGCGTTGAACAACCCTATGGCTACACCTTC; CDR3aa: CSVEQPYGYTF
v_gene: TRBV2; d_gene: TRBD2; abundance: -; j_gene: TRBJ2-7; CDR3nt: TGTGCCAGCCTTGGCCTTACTAGCGGGGCTAGCTCCTACGAGCAGTACTTC; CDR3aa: CASLGLTSGASSYEQYF